The 19 T cell receptor beta chains below come from one sample, sequenced in a study of early T cells in non-severe SARS-CoV-2 infection. TCRdb reprocessed the 5' RACE reads via MiXCR and lists one record per CDR3 protein. The sample has 64,000 or so distinct CDR3 sequences, around 13% seen once. The sample consisted of whole blood, taken at baseline. These receptors were collected from an adult who was a healthcare worker with PCR-confirmed SARS-CoV-2 infection or an uninfected control (not recorded which).

The chain combines TRBV27 with TRBJ2-7; D is uncertain. The CDR3 covers 13 residues. Between the trimmed V and J ends, which lost 6 bases and 1 base, there was a span of 10 bases. Germline CDR1 is MNHEY and CDR2 is SMNVEV (reference sequence). DNA of the CDR3: TGTGCCAGCAGCTATGTACTTTCCTACGAGCAGTACTTC. It yields the protein CASSYVLSYEQYF.

V and J are TRBV18 and TRBJ1-1, with 9 bases identical to TRBD1. The CDR3 has 15 residues. The germline gives CDR1 KGHSH, CDR2 LQKENI. J was trimmed by 1 base and V by 2 bases; bases with no gene match: 2. The CDR3 DNA reads as TGTGCCAGCTCACCAAGGACAGGGGCGAACACTGAAGCTTTCTTT. This codes for CASSPRTGANTEAFF.

The rearrangement joins TRBV6-2 or TRBV6-3 to TRBJ2-2; 8 bases agree with TRBD1. Germline CDR1 reads MNHEY; CDR2 reads SVGEGT. V shed 6 bases, J shed 5 bases, and the junction held 2 bases outside the gene matches. The CDR3 loop spans 13 amino acids. CDR3 sequence: CASSRTGTGELFF. The CDR3 nucleotides are TGTGCCAGCAGCCGGACAGGGACCGGGGAGCTGTTTTTT.

The chain employs TRBV6-2 or TRBV6-3 and TRBJ1-6, with unresolved D. The CDR3 has 13 residues. CDR1 and CDR2 (germline): MNHEY, SVGEGT. V was pared by 5 bases and J by 8 bases, with 10 bases between. The CDR3 here is CASSREDYSPLHF. CDR3 bases: TGTGCCAGCAGTAGAGAAGATTATTCACCCCTCCACTTT.

This clonotype was detected a few times. This rearrangement joins TRBV12-3 or TRBV12-4 to TRBJ2-2; a possible D gene is TRBD1 (5 bases). The length of the CDR3 is 13 residues. Trimming pared 6 bases from V and 6 bases from J, leaving 11 bases between. The CDR3: CASRLYRSGELFF. For the CDR3, the DNA is TGTGCCAGCAGACTCTACAGGTCCGGGGAGCTGTTTTTT.

The table lists this clonotype with a few counts. This chain connects TRBV7-9 to TRBJ1-6; D unclear. The CDR3 runs to 15 residues. Trimming left V 2 bases short and J 7 bases short, with 12 bases between. CDR1 SEHNR and CDR2 FQNEAQ come from the germline V gene (reference sequence). CDR3 DNA: TGTGCCAGCAGCTTATCTGCAACGGAGAATTCACCCCTCCACTTT. Translation gives CASSLSATENSPLHF.

The V gene is TRBV19, the J gene TRBJ2-6; D unresolved. This CDR3 contains 17 residues. Germline values: CDR1 LNHDA, CDR2 SQIVND (reference sequence). With 1 base removed from V and 0 bases from J, the gap between germline ends came to 10 bases. CDR3 DNA sequence: TGTGCCAGTAGTATAGTAGGCCGAAGCTCTGGGGCCAACGTCCTGACTTTC. It yields the protein CASSIVGRSSGANVLTF.

This clonotype was observed a few times. The CDR3 nucleotides read TGTGCCAGCAGTCAAAACCTCAGGGTTTCTGGCACCGGGGAGCTGTTTTTT. It translates to CASSQNLRVSGTGELFF. V gene TRBV6-2 or TRBV6-3 combines with J gene TRBJ2-2, with a possible D match to TRBD1 (5 bases). Germline V CDR1 and CDR2: MNHEY, SVGEGT. Trimming took off 5 bases at V and 4 bases at J, with 20 bases between the two ends. This CDR3 has 17 residues.

The rearrangement links TRBV7-9 to TRBJ2-7, with 9 bases matching TRBD2. Germline V lookup: CDR1 SEHNR, CDR2 FQNEAQ (reference sequence). The V gene end was trimmed by 4 bases and the J gene end by 1 base; junction bases not matched to a gene: 2. The CDR3 is 14 residues long. This chain's CDR3 is CASSSTSGSYEQYF. The CDR3 DNA is TGTGCCAGCAGCTCGACTAGCGGTTCCTACGAGCAGTACTTC. Based on the CDR3 plus reference TRBV7-9 and TRBJ2-7, the full variable domain is DTGVSQNPRHKITKRGQNVTFRCDPISEHNRLYWYRQTLGQGPEFLTYFQNEAQLEKSRLLSDRFSAERPKGSFSTLEIQRTEQGDSAMYLCASSSTSGSYEQYFGPGTRLTVT.

In this sample, this clonotype turned up many times. This sequence joins TRBV7-2 and TRBJ1-6; a weak D match, TRBD1 (6 bases). Deletions cut 5 bases from V and 7 bases from J, with 15 bases between. The CDR3 is 15 residues long. In germline, CDR1 is SGHTA, CDR2 FQGNSA. The CDR3: CASSAGTPRNSPLHF. CDR3 DNA: TGTGCCAGCAGCGCAGGGACACCGAGGAATTCACCCCTCCACTTT.

On this clonotype itself: At one of its ends the junction is not consistent with the germline gene, which may arise from a read error. The chain recombines TRBV7-2 with TRBJ2-7, with D maybe TRBD2 (5 bases). Germline V lookup: CDR1 SGHTA, CDR2 FQGNSA. The CDR3 sequence is 17 residues long. The CDR3 here is CASSPWVLRELTYKQYF. CDR3 in DNA: TGTGCCAGCAGCCCGTGGGTCTTGAGGGAGTTAACCTACAAGCAGTACTTC.

This clonotype occurred a few times. V usage is TRBV6-4 and J usage is TRBJ2-2, with D tentatively TRBD1 or TRBD2 (6 bases each). Germline assignment: CDR1 MRHNA and CDR2 SNTAGT. There are 14 residues in the CDR3. V dropped 7 bases and J dropped 0 bases, with 9 bases sitting between them. CDR3: CASKGDSNTGELFF. CDR3 coding DNA: TGTGCCAGCAAGGGGGACTCGAACACCGGGGAGCTGTTTTTT.

V and J are TRBV5-1 and TRBJ2-1, with 11 bases identical to TRBD2. V lost 4 bases and J lost 8; bases outside the gene matches: 11. Germline V gene data show CDR1 as SGHRS and CDR2 as YFSETQ. The CDR3 is 16 amino acids. The CDR3 region has the DNA TGCGCCAGCAGCCCCAATAGCGGGGGGGCCGCGGATGAGCAGTTCTTC. It encodes CASSPNSGGAADEQFF.

V usage is TRBV7-9 and J usage is TRBJ1-5; no clear D gene. V gave up 3 bases and J gave up 4 bases, with 4 bases separating them. The CDR3 contains 12 residues. Germline CDR1 SEHNR, CDR2 FQNEAQ (reference sequence). The CDR3 region is CASSFINQPQHF. The CDR3 DNA reads as TGTGCCAGCAGCTTTATTAATCAGCCCCAGCATTTT.

Ten or more counts support this clonotype. The chain uses TRBV29-1 and TRBJ2-2; the D is unclear. CDR1 and CDR2 (germline): SQVTM, ANQGSEA. Trimming shortened V by 4 bases and J by 5 bases, and 8 bases separated the two germline ends. The CDR3 runs to 12 residues. In DNA, the CDR3 is TGCAGCGTTGCTGGGCCTACCGGGGAGCTGTTTTTT. It translates to CSVAGPTGELFF.

This clonotype came up a few times. This chain links TRBV9 with TRBJ1-3, with TRBD1 matching 8 bases. J gave up 0 bases and V 4 bases, and 3 bases lay outside the gene matches. CDR1 and CDR2 from the germline V gene are SGDLS and YYNGEE. The CDR3 has 15 residues. The DNA of the CDR3 is TGTGCCAGCAGCTTACAGGGGGTCTCTGGAAACACCATATATTTT. It codes for CASSLQGVSGNTIYF.

This clonotype occurred many times. The chain is built from TRBV7-9 and TRBJ2-7; possibly TRBD1 for D (6 bases). The V and J ends lost 5 bases and 6 bases respectively, with 20 bases between them. The CDR3 is made up of 15 amino acids. The germline V gene encodes CDR1 SEHNR and CDR2 FQNEAQ (reference sequence). This CDR3 reads CASSQHFVDRPEQYF. CDR3 coding DNA: TGTGCCAGCAGCCAACACTTCGTCGACAGGCCCGAGCAGTACTTC.

This clonotype has only a few counts. This rearrangement joins TRBV20-1 to TRBJ1-1; no clear D. CDR1 and CDR2 (germline): DFQATT, SNEGSKA (reference sequence). The CDR3 has 13 residues. The CDR3 loop reads CNAKASVNTEAFF. The CDR3 bases are TGCAACGCAAAAGCGTCGGTTAACACTGAAGCTTTCTTT.

The chain carries TRBV10-1 and TRBJ2-7, with D uncertain. V gave up 3 bases and J gave up 4 bases, with 10 bases separating them. Germline V lookup: CDR1 WNHNN, CDR2 SYGVQD (reference sequence). The CDR3 loop spans 13 amino acids. The CDR3 bases are TGCGCCAGCAGTGAAGGGATTCCTTACGAGCAGTACTTC. Translated: CASSEGIPYEQYF.